The entry that follows covers one TCR beta chain sequence. The data belong to a study of OX40 agonist ivuxolimab in advanced cancers. Study-level information: With a range of roughly 20 to 80, age averaged approximately 60 years, and about 82% were male.

Germline V gene sequence: CDR1 MRHNA, CDR2 SNTAGT. Trimming took 5 bases from V and 4 from J; bases not matched to a gene: 6. This CDR3 has 15 residues. Assay used: immunoSEQ multiplex PCR; TCRdb lists only in-frame clones, some missing. The sample contains just under 75,000 clones, 75% to 95% of which appear only once. The receptor was derived from an adult with an advanced solid tumor such as melanoma, head and neck, liver or kidney cancer. Sequences were derived from CD4+ or CD8+ T cells sorted from blood, sampled in a trial of the OX40 agonist ivuxolimab. The V call is TRBV6-4, the J call TRBJ2-2; 8 bases are a match to TRBD1. CDR3 residues: CASSQRGQGTGELFF. The CDR3 DNA reads as TGTGCCAGCAGTCAGCGCGGACAGGGCACCGGGGAGCTGTTTTTT.